Following are 11 T cell receptor beta chains from one sample sequenced in a study of PD-1 blockade in classical Hodgkin lymphoma. Noted time point: cycle 4 day 1 (C4D1), after 6 weeks of nivolumab. Each of the patients experienced relapse following autologous stem cell transplantation, and their brentuximab vedotin exposure differed. This table comes from immunoSEQ multiplex PCR, and its TCRdb copy is limited to in-frame clones, with some not included. The sample has roughly 17,000 clones, about four fifths seen once. Sequences were derived from peripheral blood mononuclear cells (PBMCs), sampled before the fourth cycle of nivolumab. These receptor sequences come from a human donor with classical Hodgkin lymphoma.

This clone appeared once. This chain connects TRBV5-1 to TRBJ2-5; 8 bases line up with TRBD2. Germline-derived CDR1 and CDR2 are SGHRS and YFSETQ. With V trimmed by 6 bases and J by 3 bases, 10 bases remained unmatched. The CDR3 has 15 residues. This chain's CDR3 is CASTKSGGSEETQYF. Here the CDR3 DNA reads TGCGCCAGCACCAAAAGCGGGGGAAGTGAAGAGACCCAGTACTTC.

This chain connects TRBV2 to TRBJ1-2; D remains unclear. V was shortened by 3 bases and J by 8 bases, with 13 bases between the two germline ends. CDR1 is SNHLY and CDR2 is FYNNEI in the germline V gene. The CDR3 covers 13 residues. The CDR3 protein is CASSEGATWGYTF. CDR3 nucleotides: TGTGCCAGCAGTGAGGGAGCGACATGGGGCTACACCTTC.

The chain couples TRBV6-1 to TRBJ2-7; 10 positions match TRBD2. Trimming cost V 2 bases and J 0 bases; bases outside gene matches: 7. CDR3 length: 17 amino acids. Germline CDR1 MNHNS, CDR2 SASEGT. The CDR3 loop reads CASSEIAGGLSSYEQYF. The CDR3 coding sequence is TGTGCCAGCAGTGAAATAGCGGGGGGCCTTAGCTCCTACGAGCAGTACTTC.

This chain joins TRBV7-9 and TRBJ2-5; D call uncertain. Germline V gives CDR1 SEHNR, CDR2 FQNEAQ (reference sequence). CDR3 size: 15 residues. V was cut by 1 base and J by 6 bases, with 15 bases left in between. CDR3 sequence (DNA): TGTGCCAGCAGCTTAGATCGCCTGTTTACCCAGACCCAGTACTTC. This encodes CASSLDRLFTQTQYF.

The chain combines TRBV6-5 with TRBJ2-1; perhaps TRBD2 as D (6 bases). Germline CDR1 reads MNHEY; CDR2 reads SVGAGI. Between the trimmed V and J ends, which lost 2 bases and 8 bases, there was a span of 16 bases. The CDR3 covers 15 residues. The CDR3, as DNA: TGTGCCAGCAGTTACGGGATGGAGGGGTTATATGAGCAGTTCTTC. Protein sequence: CASSYGMEGLYEQFF.

This chain uses TRBV7-3 with TRBJ2-2; a weak D match, TRBD1 (6 bases). The CDR3 totals 13 residues. V lost 8 bases and J 4 bases, leaving 11 bases between the germline ends. Germline CDR1 and CDR2: SGHTA and FQGTGA. CDR3 in amino acids: CASSRGSTGELFF. The CDR3 DNA follows: TGTGCCAGCTCTAGGGGGTCCACCGGGGAGCTGTTTTTT. Full variable domain (missing parts from reference TRBV7-3 and TRBJ2-2): GAGVSQTPSNKVTEKGKYVELRCDPISGHTALYWYRQSLGQGPEFLIYFQGTGAADDSGLPNDRFFAVRPEGSVSTLKIQRTERGDSAVYLCASSRGSTGELFFGEGSRLTVL.

The chain recombines TRBV15 with TRBJ2-7; 8 nucleotides match TRBD1. Germline values: CDR1 LNHNV, CDR2 YYDKDF (reference sequence). Trimming cost V 1 base and J 0 bases; bases outside gene matches: 2. This CDR3 is built from 15 residues. In DNA form, the CDR3 reads TGTGCCACCAGCAGAGGCGGACAGGGCTCCTACGAGCAGTACTTC. It codes for CATSRGGQGSYEQYF.

J is TRBJ2-7 and V is TRBV9, with 10 bases identical to TRBD2. V was clipped by 3 bases and J by 2 bases; unmatched bases: 5. Germline V gene lookup returns CDR1 SGDLS and CDR2 YYNGEE. The CDR3 consists of 15 residues. The CDR3 region is CASSAYSGGTYEQYF. CDR3 DNA: TGTGCCAGCAGCGCCTATAGCGGGGGGACCTACGAGCAGTACTTC.

The chain recombines TRBV7-2 with TRBJ2-7; a possible D gene is TRBD2 (7 bases). The CDR3 loop spans 14 amino acids. The germline CDR1 and CDR2 sequences are SGHTA and FQGNSA. V lost 5 bases to trimming and J lost 2 bases, with 13 bases between them. This CDR3 is CASSIQGGTYEQYF. The CDR3 bases are TGTGCCAGCAGCATACAGGGAGGGACCTACGAGCAGTACTTC.

The chain employs TRBV5-1 and TRBJ2-2; perhaps TRBD1 as D (6 bases). The CDR3 runs 14 residues. The germline CDR1 and CDR2 sequences are SGHRS and YFSETQ. The V and J ends lost 0 bases and 4 bases respectively, with 7 bases between them. CDR3 region: CASSLGQATGELFF. As DNA, the CDR3 is TGCGCCAGCAGCTTGGGACAGGCCACCGGGGAGCTGTTTTTT.

The chain recombines TRBV6-6 with TRBJ1-1, with D perhaps matching TRBD1 (5 bases). V lost 4 bases and J lost 3, with 12 bases in between. The V gene's germline CDR1 is MNHNY and CDR2 SVGAGI (reference sequence). This CDR3 has 14 amino acids. The CDR3 spells CASSSPDRYTEAFF. The CDR3 DNA reads TGTGCCAGCAGTTCCCCCGACAGATACACTGAAGCTTTCTTT.